The sequence of this T cell receptor beta chain was determined in a study of graft-versus-host responses after intestinal transplantation. Study-level results: Those patients showing graft-donor T cell macrochimerism displayed high graft-versus-host to host-versus-graft clonal ratios in allografts. Association was observed between peak circulating GvH clone levels and early post-transplant HvG declines.

Sequenced by immunoSEQ multiplex PCR; TCRdb stores in-frame clones only, minus some. The repertoire includes 80,000 to 100,000 clones, around nine tenths of them detected once, and roughly 0.17% sits in the top ten. A word on this clone: As yet, its antigen is unknown.

This sequence was found in a human donor who received an intestinal transplant. The sequencing here drew on unstimulated CD4+ T cells sorted from spleen or lymph node cells, taken before intestinal transplant.

The CDR3 coding sequence is TGTGCCAGCAGTCAGGGACAGGCCCGCTCCTACGAGCAGTACTTC. It translates to CASSQGQARSYEQYF. The rearrangement links TRBV6-5 to TRBJ2-7, with 8 bases lining up with TRBD1. CDR3 length: 15 amino acids. Trimming cost V 5 bases and J 0 bases; bases outside gene matches: 6. Germline V gene data show CDR1 as MNHEY and CDR2 as SVGAGI.